The 22 T cell receptor beta chains presented below share a single source sample, sequenced in a study of shared clonotypes between healthy human individuals. Method: immunoSEQ multiplex PCR; TCRdb's copy keeps in-frame clones and lacks some. The data hold over 700,000 clones, with approximately 77% observed a single time. The sequencing input was memory CD4+ T cells sorted from blood. Documented subset: CD45RA-negative fraction. The source of these receptors is a woman aged 25 to 39 in good health.

The chain carries TRBV10-3 and TRBJ2-3, with 8 bases that match TRBD1. The ends lost 4 bases at V and 8 bases at J; junction bases unmatched: 14. This CDR3 has 16 amino acids. CDR1 ENHRY and CDR2 SYGVKD come from the germline V gene. The chain's CDR3 is CAISGRGQGHTGTQYF. For the CDR3, the DNA is TGTGCCATCAGTGGCCGCGGACAGGGTCACACGGGTACGCAGTATTTT.

The rearrangement uses TRBV28 and TRBJ1-2, with D possibly matching TRBD1 (5 bases). This CDR3 is 14 amino acids long. Germline loops: CDR1 MDHEN, CDR2 SYDVKM. V lost 6 bases to trimming and J lost 4 bases, with 15 bases between them. CDR3 nucleotide sequence: TGTGCCAGCAGCACAACCAGGGCCCTCTATGGCTACACCTTC. Its protein is CASSTTRALYGYTF.

In the case of this clone: This may come from a read error, since a much larger clone is one base off. The V call is TRBV4-2, the J call TRBJ1-1, with D tentatively TRBD1 (6 bases). Germline loops: CDR1 LGHNA, CDR2 YNFKEQ. The germline V and J ends were trimmed by 4 bases and 4 bases, with 13 bases remaining between them. This CDR3 has 14 amino acids. CDR3: CASSRADRFTEAFF. CDR3 nucleotides: TGTGCCAGCAGCCGGGCAGACAGGTTCACTGAAGCTTTCTTT.

In its sample, this clone was seen a few times. The genes are TRBV5-1 and TRBJ2-2; 8 bases are a match to TRBD2. Germline V lookup: CDR1 SGHRS, CDR2 YFSETQ. The CDR3 spans 15 residues. V was pared by 4 bases and J by 7 bases, with 9 bases of the junction left unmatched. CDR3 sequence reads: CASSPNFSGDGELFF. The DNA of the CDR3 is TGCGCCAGCAGCCCTAATTTTAGCGGGGACGGGGAGCTGTTTTTT. The full variable domain, completed using reference TRBV5-1 and TRBJ2-2, is KAGVTQTPRYLIKTRGQQVTLSCSPISGHRSVSWYQQTPGQGLQFLFEYFSETQRNKGNFPGRFSGRQFSNSRSEMNVSTLELGDSALYLCASSPNFSGDGELFFGEGSRLTVL.

The genes are TRBV5-6 and TRBJ2-7; D not resolved. Germline V gives CDR1 SGHDT, CDR2 YYEEEE. CDR3 size: 13 residues. V was clipped by 2 bases and J by 11 bases, with 17 bases between them. The CDR3 loop is CASSFRPGGVKYF. The DNA for the CDR3 is TGTGCCAGCAGCTTTAGGCCCGGCGGTGTGAAGTACTTC.

This CDR3 reads CASSSDGNTIYF. DNA of the CDR3: TGTGCCAGCAGTTCGGATGGAAACACCATATATTTT. V and J are TRBV6-5 and TRBJ1-3; no definite D call. This CDR3 region has 12 residues. V was shortened by 4 bases and J by 3 bases, with 4 bases between the two germline ends. Germline CDR1 reads MNHEY; CDR2 reads SVGAGI.

The chain combines TRBV28 with TRBJ2-5; 8 bases line up with TRBD2. Germline V gives CDR1 MDHEN, CDR2 SYDVKM. The CDR3 extends over 13 amino acids. V gave up 10 bases and J gave up 4 bases; unmatched junction bases: 8. Written as DNA, the CDR3 is TGTGCCACCTACGATCGGGGGGGAGAGACCCAGTACTTC. Translated, it gives CATYDRGGETQYF.

This chain links TRBV21-1 with TRBJ1-1; no DNA check was done on the table's D call, TRBD1. TRBV21-1 is marked as a pseudogene. The CDR3 is made up of 10 amino acids. CDR3 in DNA: TGTGCCAGAGGACAGGATGAAGCTTTCTTT. Its protein product is CARGQDEAFF.

The V gene is TRBV6-6, the J gene TRBJ2-3; D is unresolved. Per the germline V gene, CDR1 is MNHNY and CDR2 is SVGAGI (reference sequence). V shed 6 bases and J shed 0 bases, with 7 bases lying between them. The CDR3 covers 13 residues. CDR3 bases: TGTGCCAGCAGGGATTTTAGCACAGATACGCAGTATTTT. Translating it yields CASRDFSTDTQYF.

J is TRBJ2-2 and V is TRBV5-1; D perhaps matches TRBD2 (6 bases). Trimming removed 3 bases at V and 4 bases at J, with 13 bases between. The length of the CDR3 is 15 residues. CDR1 and CDR2 (germline): SGHRS, YFSETQ. The CDR3 protein is CASSSERVITGELFF. DNA of the CDR3: TGCGCCAGCAGCTCTGAGCGGGTAATCACCGGGGAGCTGTTTTTT.

The V and J genes are TRBV4-1 and TRBJ2-7; D gene ambiguous. Germline V lookup: CDR1 MGHRA, CDR2 YSYEKL. The CDR3 has 9 amino acids. The CDR3 protein is CLLSDEQYF. CDR3 nucleotide sequence: TGCCTACTATCGGACGAGCAGTACTTC.

The V gene is TRBV19, the J gene TRBJ2-1, with D possibly being TRBD1 or TRBD2 (5 bases each). V was trimmed by 5 bases and J by 7 bases, leaving 12 bases between them. This CDR3 has 13 residues. Germline V CDR1 and CDR2: LNHDA, SQIVND (reference sequence). The CDR3 DNA reads TGTGCCAGTAGTGCAGTCGAGGGGAATGAGCAGTTCTTC. Translation gives CASSAVEGNEQFF.

Only a few counts were recorded for this clone. The chain carries TRBV21-1 and TRBJ2-6; TRBD1 was called by the table and not checked on the DNA. TRBV21-1 has pseudogene status. The CDR3 covers 19 residues. DNA of the CDR3: TGTGCCAGCAGCAAGGGGGGGACAGGGAAAATCGCTGGGGCCAACGTCCTGACTTTC. This codes for CASSKGGTGKIAGANVLTF.

This sequence joins TRBV20-1 and TRBJ2-5, with D uncertain. CDR3 length equals 11 residues. V gave up 8 bases and J gave up 4 bases, with 11 bases separating them. Germline-derived CDR1 and CDR2 are DFQATT and SNEGSKA (reference sequence). The CDR3 here is CSLGSRETQYF. In DNA form, the CDR3 reads TGCAGTTTAGGGTCACGAGAGACCCAGTACTTC.

The chain carries TRBV7-9 and TRBJ1-3; TRBD1 might be the D (5 bases). The germline V and J ends were trimmed by 2 bases and 4 bases, with 18 bases remaining between them. Germline V gives CDR1 SEHNR, CDR2 FQNEAQ (reference sequence). The CDR3 is 17 amino acids. This CDR3 is CASSLLEGPLRGNTIYF. CDR3 bases: TGTGCCAGCAGCTTACTCGAGGGGCCGTTGAGAGGAAACACCATATATTTT.

This clone occurred once. Other DNA sequences in the sample encode the same CDR3. This chain connects TRBV5-4 to TRBJ1-1, with a weak D call TRBD1 (6 bases). Germline CDR1 is SGHNT and CDR2 is YYREEE (reference sequence). Trimming removed 0 bases from V and 1 base from J, with 10 bases in between. This CDR3 spans 15 amino acids. The CDR3 protein is CASSLGGRRNTEAFF. As DNA, the CDR3 is TGTGCCAGCAGCTTGGGGGGGCGAAGGAACACTGAAGCTTTCTTT.

This rearrangement joins TRBV6-1 to TRBJ1-1; the D is unclear. The V and J ends lost 10 bases and 3 bases respectively, with 15 bases between them. Germline-derived CDR1 and CDR2 are MNHNS and SASEGT. The CDR3 is 13 residues long. The CDR3: CATSWEVHTEAFF. The CDR3 DNA reads as TGTGCCACCTCATGGGAGGTGCACACTGAAGCTTTCTTT.

This sequence joins TRBV5-1 and TRBJ2-3, with D perhaps matching TRBD2 (5 bases). CDR3 length: 13 residues. Germline-derived CDR1 and CDR2 are SGHRS and YFSETQ. Trimming stripped 4 bases from V and 5 bases from J, with 11 bases between. In DNA, the CDR3 is TGCGCCAGCAGCGCCGGTCGGGAAGATACGCAGTATTTT. Amino acids: CASSAGREDTQYF.

The chain links TRBV5-4 to TRBJ1-4; 9 bases map to TRBD1. The V and J ends lost 0 bases and 8 bases, in that order; junction bases with no gene match: 5. The CDR3 has 15 residues. Germline assignment: CDR1 SGHNT and CDR2 YYREEE (reference sequence). DNA for the CDR3: TGTGCCAGCAGCTTGGCCGGGACAGGGAGGGAAAAACTGTTTTTT. Protein product: CASSLAGTGREKLFF.

This clone was seen a few times. The chain carries TRBV19 and TRBJ2-3, with 7 bases matching TRBD2. The V gene end was trimmed by 7 bases and the J gene end by 2 bases; junction bases not matched to a gene: 9. The CDR3 has 15 residues. Germline CDR1 LNHDA, CDR2 SQIVND (reference sequence). CDR3 in amino acids: CASKGLAATTDTQYF. In nucleotides, the CDR3 is TGTGCCAGTAAGGGCCTAGCGGCAACCACAGATACGCAGTATTTT.

V and J are TRBV5-6 and TRBJ2-5, with D possibly matching TRBD1 (5 bases). CDR3 length: 11 residues. The germline gives CDR1 SGHDT, CDR2 YYEEEE. With 2 bases removed from V and 7 bases from J, the gap between germline ends came to 6 bases. The CDR3 loop reads CASSFQGTQYF. For the CDR3, the DNA is TGTGCCAGCAGCTTCCAGGGGACCCAGTACTTC.

This sequence joins TRBV18 and TRBJ1-2, with unresolved D. V was trimmed by 1 base and J by 5 bases, leaving 14 bases between them. CDR1 KGHSH and CDR2 LQKENI come from the germline V gene. The CDR3 is 15 residues long. Written as DNA, the CDR3 is TGTGCCAGCTCACCACAAAGGGAAACCGTATATGGCTACACCTTC. It specifies CASSPQRETVYGYTF.